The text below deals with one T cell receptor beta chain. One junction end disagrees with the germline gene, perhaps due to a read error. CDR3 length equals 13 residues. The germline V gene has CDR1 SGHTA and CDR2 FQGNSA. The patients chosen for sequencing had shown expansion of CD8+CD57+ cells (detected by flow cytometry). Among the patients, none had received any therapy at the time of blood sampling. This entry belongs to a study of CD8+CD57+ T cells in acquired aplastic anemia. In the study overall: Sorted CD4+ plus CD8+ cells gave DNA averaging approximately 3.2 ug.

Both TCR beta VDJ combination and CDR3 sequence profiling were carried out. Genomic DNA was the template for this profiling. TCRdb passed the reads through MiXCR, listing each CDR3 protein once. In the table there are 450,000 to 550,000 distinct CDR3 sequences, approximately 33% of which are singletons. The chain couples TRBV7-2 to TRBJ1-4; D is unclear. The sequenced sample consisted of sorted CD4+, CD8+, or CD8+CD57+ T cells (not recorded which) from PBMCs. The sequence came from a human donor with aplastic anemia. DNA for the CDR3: TGTGCCAGCAGCTTATGGGGTAATCAAAAACTGTTTTTT. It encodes CASSLWGNQKLFF.